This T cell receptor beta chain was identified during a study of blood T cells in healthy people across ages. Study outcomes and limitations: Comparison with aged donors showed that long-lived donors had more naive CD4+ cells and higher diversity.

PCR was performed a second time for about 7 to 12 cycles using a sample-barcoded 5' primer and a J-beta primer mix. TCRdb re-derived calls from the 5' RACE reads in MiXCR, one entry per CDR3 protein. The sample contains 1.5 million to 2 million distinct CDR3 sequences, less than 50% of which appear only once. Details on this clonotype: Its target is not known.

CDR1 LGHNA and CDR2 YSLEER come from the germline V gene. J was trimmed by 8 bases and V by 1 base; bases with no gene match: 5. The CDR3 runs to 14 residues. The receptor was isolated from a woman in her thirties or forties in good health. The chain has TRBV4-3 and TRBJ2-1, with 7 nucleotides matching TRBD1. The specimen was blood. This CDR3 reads CASSQGRQGYEQFF. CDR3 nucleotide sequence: TGCGCCAGCAGCCAAGGTAGACAGGGCTATGAGCAGTTCTTC.